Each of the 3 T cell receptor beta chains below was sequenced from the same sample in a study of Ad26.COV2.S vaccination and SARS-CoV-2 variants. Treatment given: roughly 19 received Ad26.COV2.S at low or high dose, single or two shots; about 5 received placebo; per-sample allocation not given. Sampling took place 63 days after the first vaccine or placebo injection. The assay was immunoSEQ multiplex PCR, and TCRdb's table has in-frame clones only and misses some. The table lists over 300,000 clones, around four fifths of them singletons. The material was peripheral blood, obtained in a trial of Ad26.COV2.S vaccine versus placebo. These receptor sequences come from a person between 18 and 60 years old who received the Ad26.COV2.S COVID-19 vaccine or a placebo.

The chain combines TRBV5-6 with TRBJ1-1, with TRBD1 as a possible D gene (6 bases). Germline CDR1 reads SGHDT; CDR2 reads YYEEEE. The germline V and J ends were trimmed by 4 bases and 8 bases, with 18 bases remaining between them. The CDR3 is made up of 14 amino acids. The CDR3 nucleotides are TGTGCCAGCAGCCCCCTTGAGGGGGACCGGGAAGCTTTCTTT. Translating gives CASSPLEGDREAFF.

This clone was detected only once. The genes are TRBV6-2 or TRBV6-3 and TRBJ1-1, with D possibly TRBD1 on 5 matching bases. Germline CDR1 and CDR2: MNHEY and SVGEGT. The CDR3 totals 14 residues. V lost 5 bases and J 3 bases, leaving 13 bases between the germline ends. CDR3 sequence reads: CASSKGVSYTEAFF. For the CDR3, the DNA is TGTGCCAGCAGTAAAGGGGTTAGCTACACTGAAGCTTTCTTT.

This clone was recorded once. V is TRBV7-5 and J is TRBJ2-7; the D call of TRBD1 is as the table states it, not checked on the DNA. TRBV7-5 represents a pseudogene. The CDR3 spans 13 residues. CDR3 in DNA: TGTGCCAGAAGCGCTTACATTCCTTACGAGCAGTACTTC. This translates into CARSAYIPYEQYF.